The source of this T cell receptor beta chain is a study of shared clonotypes between healthy human individuals. In the authors' workflow: Sequence data from immunoSEQ were junction-only and lacked quality scores; consequently, filtering differed. Clones were read by immunoSEQ multiplex PCR, and TCRdb kept only the in-frame ones, dropping some. That table gives V, J and clone size, and the DNA gave D and trimming. The sample shows about 1 million clones, 65% to 80% of them seen only once. Naive CD45RA+ and memory CD45RA-negative subsets were split from CD4+ cells. Study-wide findings and caveats: Shared across a few donors were around 5% of the naive CD4 clonotypes.

From germline, CDR1 is MNHNS and CDR2 SASEGT. The CDR3 is made up of 16 amino acids. Trimming shortened V by 3 bases and J by 0 bases, and 9 bases separated the two germline ends. This clone was recorded many times. Its antigen is currently unknown. V gene TRBV6-1 combines with J gene TRBJ2-6, with D perhaps TRBD2 (6 bases). Source material: memory CD4+ T cells sorted from blood. Subset given: CD45RA-negative fraction. The receptor was derived from a man aged 18 to 35 in good health. Here the CDR3 reads CASSDQGLSGANVLTF. The CDR3 nucleotides read TGTGCCAGCAGTGATCAGGGACTCTCTGGGGCCAACGTCCTGACTTTC.